Presented here are 30 T cell receptor beta chains from one specimen sequenced in a study of follicular helper T cells after annual influenza vaccination. The time point denotes: 2013-2014 season, 7 days after vaccination. Repertoires were generated with immunoSEQ multiplex PCR, while TCRdb's copy carries only in-frame clones and drops some. The sample yields 7,500 to 9,500 clones, more than 80% seen once. Sequences were derived from CXCR5+ CD38- circulating T follicular helper cells from blood, sampled 7 days after influenza vaccination. As to subset: circulating Tfh, non-naive CD4+CXCR5+PD-1+ (ICOS+CD38+ or ICOS-CD38-). The receptors originated from an adult who received the influenza vaccine.

The genes are TRBV19 and TRBJ1-1; D unclear. The length of the CDR3 is 13 residues. Germline V gene sequence: CDR1 LNHDA, CDR2 SQIVND (reference sequence). V shed 3 bases and J shed 5 bases, with 10 bases lying between them. In DNA form, the CDR3 reads TGTGCCAGTAGTATCTTGGCCGGGACTGAAGCTTTCTTT. Encoded protein: CASSILAGTEAFF.

The rearrangement joins TRBV30 to TRBJ2-1, with a weak D call TRBD1 (6 bases). The CDR3 consists of 16 residues. Trimming cost V 5 bases and J 5 bases, with 22 bases left between them. The germline gives CDR1 GTSNPN, CDR2 SVGIG (reference sequence). The CDR3 loop reads CAWRSPVGAGDNEQFF. In nucleotides, the CDR3 is TGTGCCTGGCGGAGCCCTGTGGGGGCCGGGGACAATGAGCAGTTCTTC.

The rearrangement joins TRBV14 to TRBJ2-7; D is unresolved. Trimming cost V 10 bases and J 6 bases, with 16 bases left between them. The CDR3 extends over 12 amino acids. CDR1 and CDR2 from the germline V gene are SGHDN and FVKESK. The CDR3: CATGLGAFEQYF. The DNA of the CDR3 is TGTGCCACAGGCCTAGGAGCGTTCGAGCAGTACTTC.

The CDR3 DNA sequence: TGTGCCACCCGCCCCCTGGGGACCTATGGCTACACCTTC. Protein product: CATRPLGTYGYTF. The rearrangement joins TRBV19 to TRBJ1-2; TRBD1 is a possible D gene (5 bases). Trimming cost V 10 bases and J 4 bases, with 16 bases left between them. This CDR3 has 13 residues. Germline V gives CDR1 LNHDA, CDR2 SQIVND (reference sequence).

The V gene is TRBV7-2, the J gene TRBJ1-3; 9 bases are shared with TRBD1. With 3 bases clipped from V and 0 bases from J, the junction kept 6 bases outside the gene matches. CDR1 is SGHTA, CDR2 FQGNSA, per germline. This CDR3 comprises 17 residues. The CDR3 DNA reads TGTGCCAGCAGCTTGATGGGACAGGGTAACTCTGGAAACACCATATATTTT. Residues: CASSLMGQGNSGNTIYF.

There are a few counts of this clone. The CDR3 bases are TGCAGCGTTGAAGGAGTCATCGATGAGCAGTTCTTC. Residues: CSVEGVIDEQFF. This chain uses TRBV29-1 with TRBJ2-1; D ambiguous. Germline CDR1 reads SQVTM; CDR2 reads ANQGSEA. The CDR3 runs to 12 residues. The ends were cut back, 1 base at V and 8 bases at J, with 9 bases in the middle.

The chain employs TRBV29-1 and TRBJ2-3; the match to TRBD2 covers 13 bases. CDR1 is SQVTM, CDR2 ANQGSEA, per germline. J lost 3 bases, V lost 7 bases, and 7 bases had no gene match. CDR3 size: 15 residues. The CDR3 loop is CSAGGTSGTTDTQYF. CDR3 DNA sequence: TGCAGCGCCGGGGGGACTAGCGGGACAACAGATACGCAGTATTTT.

CDR3 protein: CASSIAQMGQRNYGYTF. The DNA for the CDR3 is TGTGCCAGTAGTATAGCCCAAATGGGGCAGAGGAACTATGGCTACACCTTC. The chain links TRBV19 to TRBJ1-2, with D tentatively TRBD1 (5 bases). The CDR3 spans 17 residues. V was clipped by 1 base and J by 2 bases, with 17 bases between them. Germline V gives CDR1 LNHDA, CDR2 SQIVND (reference sequence).

The rearrangement links TRBV7-2 to TRBJ2-5, with 8 positions matching TRBD2. V was pared by 4 bases and J by 4 bases, with 11 bases of the junction left unmatched. The germline gives CDR1 SGHTA, CDR2 FQGNSA. This CDR3 contains 16 residues. CDR3 loop: CASSWVPGLGGETQYF. CDR3 coding DNA: TGTGCCAGCAGCTGGGTACCGGGACTAGGGGGAGAGACCCAGTACTTC.

This clone was detected only once. V gene TRBV27 combines with J gene TRBJ2-1; 10 nucleotides match TRBD2. The junction had 16 bases not matched to a gene; V was cut back by 0 bases and J by 8 bases. This CDR3 comprises 19 residues. Germline CDR1 and CDR2: MNHEY and SMNVEV (reference sequence). The CDR3, as DNA: TGTGCCAGCAGTTTATCAGGAGGAGCAAGCGGGAGGGCCAGAGATGAGCAGTTCTTC. This codes for CASSLSGGASGRARDEQFF.

This clone was recorded once. The chain employs TRBV19 and TRBJ1-3; 9 nucleotides line up with TRBD1. This CDR3 has 15 amino acids. The J segment lost 2 bases and the V segment lost 6 bases, leaving 5 bases of the junction unmatched. Per the germline V gene, CDR1 is LNHDA and CDR2 is SQIVND (reference sequence). CDR3 sequence: CASRLTGGTGNTIYF. For the CDR3, the DNA is TGTGCCAGTAGGTTAACAGGGGGCACTGGAAACACCATATATTTT.

The V and J genes are TRBV6-5 and TRBJ1-1; a possible D gene is TRBD1 (6 bases). Per germline, CDR1 MNHEY and CDR2 SVGAGI. Deletions cut 6 bases from V and 6 bases from J, with 14 bases between. The CDR3 runs 13 residues. In nucleotides, the CDR3 is TGTGCCAGCAGGCAGGGGCCCGATGCTGAAGCTTTCTTT. Translation gives CASRQGPDAEAFF.

V gene TRBV30 combines with J gene TRBJ2-7, with D perhaps TRBD2 (5 bases). Germline V gives CDR1 GTSNPN, CDR2 SVGIG (reference sequence). The CDR3 consists of 15 residues. The V end lost 4 bases, the J end lost 5 bases, and 21 bases lay between the germline ends. CDR3 protein: CAWKEPATSGHEQYF. The CDR3 region has the DNA TGTGCCTGGAAGGAACCAGCAACAAGCGGCCACGAGCAGTACTTC. The entire variable domain, with the rest obtained from reference TRBV30 and TRBJ2-7, is as follows: SQTIHQWPATLVQPVGSPLSLECTVEGTSNPNLYWYRQAAGRGLQLLFYSVGIGQISSEVPQNLSASRPQDRQFILSSKKLLLSDSGFYLCAWKEPATSGHEQYFGPGTRLTVT.

The chain uses TRBV27 and TRBJ1-2; TRBD1 aligns across 9 bases. This CDR3 comprises 14 residues. Per the germline V gene, CDR1 is MNHEY and CDR2 is SMNVEV (reference sequence). The ends lost 2 bases at V and 8 bases at J; junction bases unmatched: 6. The CDR3 nucleotides read TGTGCCAGCAGTTTAGCGGGACAGGGAGGCGGCTACACCTTC. Translation gives CASSLAGQGGGYTF.

This clone was seen a single time. The chain employs TRBV29-1 and TRBJ2-1; 7 bases line up with TRBD1. The V segment lost 5 bases and the J segment 2 bases; nucleotides outside the gene matches: 6. The germline CDR1 and CDR2 sequences are SQVTM and ANQGSEA. The CDR3 contains 14 residues. CDR3 DNA: TGCAGCGTTAAAGGGCAGGGGGCCTACAATGAGCAGTTCTTC. Translation: CSVKGQGAYNEQFF.

The gene calls are TRBV29-1 and TRBJ2-5, with 10 bases matching TRBD1. Looked up from germline, CDR1 is SQVTM and CDR2 is ANQGSEA. Unmatched junction bases numbered 6, after V lost 7 bases and J lost 4 bases. The CDR3 sequence is 13 residues long. The CDR3: CSATGGQGETQYF. The DNA of the CDR3 is TGCAGCGCGACAGGGGGCCAAGGAGAGACCCAGTACTTC.

On this clone: The junction shows a germline mismatch at one end, possibly a read error. The CDR3 here is CASSAPGTNYNEQFF. CDR3 in DNA: TGTGCCAGCTCAGCACCCGGGACTAATTACAATGAGCAGTTCTTC. The V gene is TRBV18, the J gene TRBJ2-1; TRBD2 agrees at 7 bases. The CDR3 runs to 15 residues. Germline V CDR1 and CDR2: KGHSH, LQKENI. Using reference TRBV18 and TRBJ2-1 for the parts outside the CDR3, the full variable domain is NAGVMQNPRHLVRRRGQEARLRCSPMKGHSHVYWYRQLPEEGLKFMVYLQKENIIDESGMPKERFSAEFPKEGPSILRIQQVVRGDSAAYFCASSAPGTNYNEQFFGPGTRLTVL.

The chain links TRBV7-6 to TRBJ2-1; D is unclear. Germline V gene lookup returns CDR1 SGHVS and CDR2 FNYEAQ. V shed 1 base and J shed 6 bases, with 7 bases lying between them. The CDR3 spans 13 residues. CDR3 DNA: TGTGCCAGCAGCTTAGGAAACAGCAATGAGCAGTTCTTC. It codes for CASSLGNSNEQFF.

The chain is built from TRBV9 and TRBJ2-3, with 11 bases that match TRBD2. This CDR3 comprises 14 residues. Germline V lookup: CDR1 SGDLS, CDR2 YYNGEE. Unmatched junction bases numbered 7, after V lost 4 bases and J lost 9 bases. In DNA, the CDR3 is TGTGCCAGCAGCCCTCCCGGGACTAGCGGAACGCAGTATTTT. Amino acids: CASSPPGTSGTQYF.

This chain links TRBV2 with TRBJ2-3; possibly TRBD2 for D (5 bases). This CDR3 contains 14 residues. V lost 7 bases and J lost 3, with 14 bases in between. Germline loops: CDR1 SNHLY, CDR2 FYNNEI. In DNA, the CDR3 is TGTGCCAGCACTGGCGGGTGGGGTACAGATACGCAGTATTTT. This gives the protein CASTGGWGTDTQYF.

The V gene is TRBV29-1, the J gene TRBJ2-3, with TRBD2 matching over 10 bases. Trimming took 3 bases from V and 7 from J; bases not matched to a gene: 1. Germline V gene lookup returns CDR1 SQVTM and CDR2 ANQGSEA. CDR3 size: 12 residues. The CDR3 region has the DNA TGCAGCGTTGAGACTAGCGGGTATACGCAGTATTTT. It is translated as CSVETSGYTQYF.

The chain combines TRBV6-6 with TRBJ1-5, with D uncertain. V gave up 8 bases and J gave up 0 bases, with 11 bases separating them. The length of the CDR3 is 14 residues. Germline V CDR1 and CDR2: MNHNY, SVGAGI (reference sequence). The CDR3 loop is CASGRRDSNQPQHF. DNA for the CDR3: TGTGCCAGCGGAAGGAGGGATAGCAATCAGCCCCAGCATTTT.

This clone was seen just once. The V gene is TRBV27, the J gene TRBJ2-3; 12 nucleotides line up with TRBD2. V shed 8 bases and J 9 bases; nucleotides not matched to a gene: 9. Per germline, CDR1 MNHEY and CDR2 SMNVEV (reference sequence). The CDR3 has 14 amino acids. The CDR3 DNA sequence: TGTGCCAGCCGAACTAGCGGGGGGACAGGGACGCAGTATTTT. This codes for CASRTSGGTGTQYF.

This chain links TRBV7-6 with TRBJ2-1; tentatively, D is TRBD2 (6 bases). V lost 5 bases to trimming and J lost 9 bases, with 8 bases between them. In germline, CDR1 is SGHVS, CDR2 FNYEAQ. The CDR3 runs 11 residues. The CDR3 sequence: CASSGRGEQFF. CDR3 nucleotides: TGTGCCAGCAGCGGGCGGGGTGAGCAGTTCTTC.

The V and J genes are TRBV9 and TRBJ1-2; no clear D. Trimming took off 3 bases at V and 2 bases at J, with 11 bases between the two ends. The CDR3 is made up of 14 amino acids. Germline loops: CDR1 SGDLS, CDR2 YYNGEE. CDR3 in DNA: TGTGCCAGCAGCGAATCTGGCGGGAACTATGGCTACACCTTC. It specifies CASSESGGNYGYTF.

The chain uses TRBV28 and TRBJ2-7; 7 bases agree with TRBD2. The junction had 15 bases not matched to a gene; V was cut back by 6 bases and J by 4 bases. The CDR3 has 16 residues. In germline, CDR1 is MDHEN, CDR2 SYDVKM. CDR3 in DNA: TGTGCCAGCAGCCGAGTGGGAGGCGGGGGTTTTTACGAGCAGTACTTC. Protein product: CASSRVGGGGFYEQYF.

The chain employs TRBV20-1 and TRBJ2-3; D is ambiguous. The CDR3 is made up of 11 amino acids. The V end lost 3 bases, the J end lost 7 bases, and 8 bases lay between the germline ends. The germline gives CDR1 DFQATT, CDR2 SNEGSKA (reference sequence). For the CDR3, the DNA is TGCAGTGCTAGTTTGGGGAATACGCAGTATTTT. Its translation: CSASLGNTQYF.

This sequence joins TRBV7-9 and TRBJ1-1; D gene uncertain. V lost 5 bases and J lost 6, with 13 bases in between. The CDR3 is 13 amino acids. Looked up from germline, CDR1 is SEHNR and CDR2 is FQNEAQ (reference sequence). The CDR3 spells CASSQERVSEAFF. The DNA for the CDR3 is TGTGCCAGCAGCCAAGAAAGGGTCTCTGAAGCTTTCTTT.

The V and J genes are TRBV6-5 and TRBJ1-1; D is undetermined. The CDR3 runs 13 residues. The ends were cut back, 5 bases at V and 0 bases at J, with 7 bases in the middle. Looked up from germline, CDR1 is MNHEY and CDR2 is SVGAGI. CDR3 DNA: TGTGCCAGCAGTACCTTCATGAACACTGAAGCTTTCTTT. Protein sequence: CASSTFMNTEAFF.

The chain combines TRBV19 with TRBJ1-4; D possibly corresponds to TRBD1 (5 bases). The CDR3 runs 13 residues. The V end was cut by 7 bases, the J end by 6 bases, with 12 bases between. Germline loops: CDR1 LNHDA, CDR2 SQIVND (reference sequence). The CDR3 DNA reads as TGTGCCAGTAACGGCAGGGATGATGAAAAACTGTTTTTT. The encoded protein is CASNGRDDEKLFF.